The rows below give T cell receptor beta chains drawn from one sample of a study of shared clonotypes between healthy human individuals. Sequencing was performed with immunoSEQ multiplex PCR; in TCRdb, only in-frame clones are kept and a portion is missing. The data show about 2 million clones, roughly 95% seen once. Material: naive CD8+ T cells sorted from blood. The receptors stem from a man aged 18 to 29 in good health. Each CDR3 is given with its conserved first and last residue. The order of the fields is D gene, J gene, clone size, V gene, CDR3 protein, CDR3 DNA. A D gene is named only where the DNA matches it firmly. Some rows mark clone size as missing; the rest say once, few, many or name a class of expanded clone.

d_call: NA
j_call: TRBJ1-2
clone_size: NA
v_call: TRBV7-8
cdr3_aa: CASSHQTRYEGYTF
cdr3_nt: TGTGCCAGCAGCCACCAGACTCGGTATGAGGGCTACACCTTC

d_call: TRBD1
j_call: TRBJ1-1
clone_size: NA
v_call: TRBV28
cdr3_aa: CASSLSFLRQGEAEAFF
cdr3_nt: TGTGCCAGCAGTTTATCCTTTCTCAGACAGGGTGAAGCTGAAGCTTTCTTT

d_call: TRBD2
j_call: TRBJ2-3
clone_size: NA
v_call: TRBV28
cdr3_aa: CASSLRSAGGPDTQYF
cdr3_nt: TGTGCCAGCAGTTTAAGGTCGGCGGGGGGGCCAGATACGCAGTATTTT

d_call: TRBD1
j_call: TRBJ1-3
clone_size: NA
v_call: TRBV9
cdr3_aa: CASSQGADTIYF
cdr3_nt: TGTGCCAGCAGCCAGGGGGCAGACACCATATATTTT

d_call: NA
j_call: TRBJ2-7
clone_size: NA
v_call: TRBV28
cdr3_aa: CASSLLQGGGRVEQYF
cdr3_nt: TGTGCCAGCAGTTTGTTGCAGGGAGGGGGTCGGGTCGAGCAGTACTTC

d_call: NA
j_call: TRBJ1-5
clone_size: NA
v_call: TRBV5-1
cdr3_aa: CASSLAGSQPQHF
cdr3_nt: TGCGCCAGCAGCTTGGCGGGTTCTCAGCCCCAGCATTTT

d_call: NA
j_call: TRBJ1-1
clone_size: NA
v_call: TRBV19
cdr3_aa: CASSQGPEAFF
cdr3_nt: TGTGCCAGTTCACAGGGCCCTGAAGCTTTCTTT

d_call: NA
j_call: TRBJ2-7
clone_size: NA
v_call: TRBV4-3
cdr3_aa: CASSQDESGIEQYF
cdr3_nt: TGCGCCAGCAGCCAAGATGAATCCGGAATCGAGCAGTACTTC

d_call: NA
j_call: TRBJ1-1
clone_size: once
v_call: TRBV5-6
cdr3_aa: CASSSDTEAFF
cdr3_nt: TGTGCCAGCAGCTCGGACACTGAAGCTTTCTTT

d_call: NA
j_call: TRBJ2-1
clone_size: NA
v_call: TRBV10-3
cdr3_aa: CAISEPSNGLNNEQFF
cdr3_nt: TGTGCCATCAGTGAGCCTTCTAACGGCCTCAACAATGAGCAGTTCTTC

d_call: NA
j_call: TRBJ2-1
clone_size: NA
v_call: TRBV13
cdr3_aa: CASSLGPSYNEQFF
cdr3_nt: TGTGCCAGCAGCTTAGGACCGTCCTACAATGAGCAGTTCTTC